Following are 32 T cell receptor beta chains from one sample sequenced in a study of cytomegalovirus exposure and HLA in healthy donors. The PCR ran on 60 Vbeta and 13 Jbeta primers. This table comes from immunoSEQ multiplex PCR, and its TCRdb copy is limited to in-frame clones, with some not included. The table includes about 120,000 clones, about 73% detected once. The source material was PBMCs. Receptors originate from a woman aged 25-40 years in good health and CMV-seropositive.

The chain has TRBV25-1 and TRBJ2-5; 8 bases are a match to TRBD1. V lost 3 bases to trimming and J lost 3 bases; unmatched junction nucleotides: 6. Per germline, CDR1 MGHDK and CDR2 SYGVNS. The CDR3 length is 15 residues. This CDR3 is CASSDYRGSKETQYF. The CDR3 region has the DNA TGTGCCAGCAGTGATTACAGGGGGTCTAAAGAGACCCAGTACTTC.

The V gene is TRBV7-6, the J gene TRBJ2-7; tentative D call: TRBD1 (6 bases). V lost 5 bases and J 3 bases, leaving 11 bases between the germline ends. Germline CDR1 is SGHVS and CDR2 is FNYEAQ. The CDR3 runs to 13 residues. The chain's CDR3 is CASSPTGFYEQYF. The CDR3 coding sequence is TGTGCCAGCAGCCCGACAGGTTTCTACGAGCAGTACTTC.

This chain joins TRBV5-8 and TRBJ1-2, with TRBD1 matching over 7 bases. The CDR3 consists of 17 residues. J gave up 6 bases and V 4 bases, and 18 bases lay outside the gene matches. Germline values: CDR1 SGHTS, CDR2 YDEGEE. CDR3 sequence (DNA): TGTGCCAGCAGCCATACAGGGGAAAGAAAAACCTGGCATGGCTACACCTTC. Amino acid sequence: CASSHTGERKTWHGYTF.

The chain joins TRBV28 to TRBJ1-6; 8 bases agree with TRBD1. The V segment lost 6 bases and the J segment 7 bases; nucleotides outside the gene matches: 2. This CDR3 has 13 residues. Germline CDR1 MDHEN, CDR2 SYDVKM. CDR3 sequence: CASSRDRNSPLHF. For the CDR3, the DNA is TGTGCCAGCAGCCGGGACAGGAATTCACCCCTCCACTTT.

This chain links TRBV7-6 with TRBJ2-1, with a possible D match to TRBD2 (5 bases). The ends were cut back, 7 bases at V and 2 bases at J, with 15 bases in the middle. The CDR3 is 15 residues long. Per germline, CDR1 SGHVS and CDR2 FNYEAQ. The chain's CDR3 is CASTLSGKTYNEQFF. The CDR3 DNA reads TGTGCCAGCACCCTCTCGGGAAAGACCTACAATGAGCAGTTCTTC.

The rearrangement joins TRBV7-2 to TRBJ2-1; TRBD1 matches at 12 bases. The trim removed 5 bases at V and 7 bases at J, leaving 9 bases unmatched. The CDR3 is made up of 16 amino acids. Per germline, CDR1 SGHTA and CDR2 FQGNSA. The CDR3 sequence: CASSIYRDRGRNEQFF. CDR3 DNA sequence: TGTGCCAGCAGCATCTACCGGGACAGGGGGCGGAATGAGCAGTTCTTC. Together with reference TRBV7-2 and TRBJ2-1, the CDR3 gives the full variable domain: GAGVSQSPSNKVTEKGKDVELRCDPISGHTALYWYRQSLGQGLEFLIYFQGNSAPDKSGLPSDRFSAERTGGSVSTLTIQRTQQEDSAVYLCASSIYRDRGRNEQFFGPGTRLTVL.

The genes are TRBV11-2 and TRBJ2-5; D is possibly TRBD1 (6 bases). The CDR3 is 16 residues long. The V gene's germline CDR1 is SGHAT and CDR2 FQNNGV. Trimming stripped 6 bases from V and 5 bases from J, with 22 bases between. The CDR3 DNA sequence: TGTGCCAGCAGGCCCTATGGACTGTTGAGGGGGGAGACCCAGTACTTC. Translated, it gives CASRPYGLLRGETQYF.

This rearrangement joins TRBV5-1 to TRBJ2-7; 7 nucleotides line up with TRBD1. V was pared by 0 bases and J by 0 bases, with 0 bases of the junction left unmatched. CDR3 length equals 14 residues. Germline values: CDR1 SGHRS, CDR2 YFSETQ. Here the CDR3 DNA reads TGCGCCAGCAGCTTGGGGGACAGCTCCTACGAGCAGTACTTC. This gives the protein CASSLGDSSYEQYF.

The genes are TRBV4-2 and TRBJ1-3; D might be TRBD1 (5 bases). Germline values: CDR1 LGHNA, CDR2 YNFKEQ. The CDR3 spans 16 residues. V was pared by 3 bases and J by 2 bases, with 14 bases between. The CDR3 protein is CASSHQIEGAGNTIYF. The DNA of the CDR3 is TGTGCCAGCAGCCATCAGATCGAAGGGGCTGGAAACACCATATATTTT.

This clone has a handful of counts. The chain has TRBV28 and TRBJ1-4, with a weak D call TRBD1 (6 bases). CDR3 length: 13 amino acids. Germline values: CDR1 MDHEN, CDR2 SYDVKM. V was trimmed by 6 bases and J by 8 bases, leaving 13 bases between them. CDR3 DNA: TGTGCCAGCAGCCTCACCACAGGGGAAAAACTGTTTTTT. Its protein product is CASSLTTGEKLFF.

The genes are TRBV5-1 and TRBJ1-4; 8 bases line up with TRBD1. The CDR3 runs to 15 residues. Germline V gives CDR1 SGHRS, CDR2 YFSETQ. The J segment lost 5 bases and the V segment lost 2 bases, leaving 5 bases of the junction unmatched. CDR3 coding DNA: TGCGCCAGCAGCTTTCAGGGGGCAGAGAATGAAAAACTGTTTTTT. Protein: CASSFQGAENEKLFF.

The J gene is TRBJ2-7, the V gene TRBV7-2; 11 bases line up with TRBD2. The V gene's germline CDR1 is SGHTA and CDR2 FQGNSA. CDR3 length: 17 amino acids. After removal of 2 bases from V and 3 bases from J, the junction contained 9 bases not matched to a gene. Here the CDR3 reads CASSLKYSGGEIYEQYF. CDR3 in DNA: TGTGCCAGCAGCTTAAAGTATAGCGGGGGGGAAATCTACGAGCAGTACTTC.

The chain couples TRBV4-3 to TRBJ2-3, with 10 nucleotides matching TRBD2. Germline V gene sequence: CDR1 LGHNA, CDR2 YSLEER. CDR3 size: 19 residues. V lost 0 bases to trimming and J lost 4 bases; unmatched junction nucleotides: 13. The CDR3 coding sequence is TGCGCCAGCAGCCAAGATCGTGGCCTTGGAGCGGGGGGGCCAGATACGCAGTATTTT. Protein product: CASSQDRGLGAGGPDTQYF.

The rearrangement joins TRBV11-2 to TRBJ2-5; TRBD2 aligns across 8 bases. The J call is uncertain, as TRBJ2-7 better fits the DNA end. Germline V CDR1 and CDR2: SGHAT, FQNNGV. The CDR3 consists of 15 residues. For the CDR3, the DNA is TGTGCCAGCAGCTTATATAGCGGGGACGCCTACGAGCAGTACTTC. This gives the protein CASSLYSGDAYEQYF.

The rearrangement uses TRBV4-3 and TRBJ2-3; 10 bases are a match to TRBD2. The germline gives CDR1 LGHNA, CDR2 YSLEER. This CDR3 spans 15 amino acids. Trimming took 0 bases from V and 8 from J; bases not matched to a gene: 5. CDR3 nucleotides: TGCGCCAGCAGCCAAGATCGGGCTAGCGGGGGTACGCAGTATTTT. This codes for CASSQDRASGGTQYF.

The V call is TRBV7-9, the J call TRBJ2-1, with a possible D match to TRBD1 (6 bases). Germline loops: CDR1 SEHNR, CDR2 FQNEAQ (reference sequence). CDR3 length: 15 residues. V lost 1 base to trimming and J lost 16 bases, with 23 bases between them. As DNA, the CDR3 is TGTGCCAGCAGCTTAGAACCATTGGGCTCAGGGGTCTATTTCTTC. Translated: CASSLEPLGSGVYFF. Combining the CDR3 with reference TRBV7-9 and TRBJ2-1 gives the whole variable domain DTGVSQNPRHKITKRGQNVTFRCDPISEHNRLYWYRQTLGQGPEFLTYFQNEAQLEKSRLLSDRFSAERPKGSFSTLEIQRTEQGDSAMYLCASSLEPLGSGVYFFGPGTRLTVL.

The chain carries TRBV30 and TRBJ2-3; no clear D. Germline CDR1 is GTSNPN and CDR2 is SVGIG (reference sequence). This CDR3 has 13 residues. V was shortened by 7 bases and J by 0 bases, with 11 bases between the two germline ends. The CDR3 sequence is CASQKKSTDTQYF. For the CDR3, the DNA is TGTGCCTCCCAGAAGAAGAGCACAGATACGCAGTATTTT.

This chain joins TRBV27 and TRBJ2-4; D is possibly TRBD2 (5 bases). The CDR3 is made up of 15 amino acids. Germline CDR1 MNHEY, CDR2 SMNVEV (reference sequence). Trimming removed 0 bases from V and 7 bases from J, with 13 bases in between. The CDR3 spells CASSLSSLASNIQYF. CDR3 bases: TGTGCCAGCAGTTTATCGAGTCTAGCTTCGAACATTCAGTACTTC.

This clone was found once. The chain links TRBV6-1 to TRBJ1-2, with 10 bases that match TRBD1. Germline loops: CDR1 MNHNS, CDR2 SASEGT. V lost 3 bases, J lost 5 bases, and 3 bases stayed unmatched. The length of the CDR3 is 14 residues. CDR3 region: CASSETGGLYGYTF. CDR3 nucleotide sequence: TGTGCCAGCAGTGAGACAGGGGGCTTGTATGGCTACACCTTC.

Only one count was recorded for this clone. The V and J genes are TRBV28 and TRBJ2-7; the match to TRBD1 covers 8 bases. After removal of 6 bases from V and 6 bases from J, the junction contained 10 bases not matched to a gene. The CDR3 totals 14 residues. CDR1 MDHEN and CDR2 SYDVKM come from the germline V gene. CDR3 sequence reads: CASRTGQGGFEQYF. The DNA for the CDR3 is TGTGCCAGCAGGACCGGACAGGGAGGCTTCGAGCAGTACTTC.

The count of this clone is one. CDR3 sequence reads: CASSIDRTGEQYF. CDR3 nucleotides: TGTGCCAGCTCAATCGACAGGACGGGGGAGCAGTACTTC. The chain uses TRBV18 and TRBJ2-7, with D tentatively TRBD1 (6 bases). The CDR3 has 13 amino acids. Trimming took 5 bases from V and 7 from J, leaving 15 bases between them. Per the germline V gene, CDR1 is KGHSH and CDR2 is LQKENI. The full variable domain, rest sourced from reference TRBV18 and TRBJ2-7, is NAGVMQNPRHLVRRRGQEARLRCSPMKGHSHVYWYRQLPEEGLKFMVYLQKENIIDESGMPKERFSAEFPKEGPSILRIQQVVRGDSAAYFCASSIDRTGEQYFGPGTRLTVT.

There are a few counts of this clone. The chain couples TRBV7-9 to TRBJ1-4; 9 bases are a match to TRBD1. V lost 3 bases, J lost 5 bases, and 1 base stayed unmatched. CDR3 length equals 14 residues. The germline V gene has CDR1 SEHNR and CDR2 FQNEAQ (reference sequence). CDR3 region: CASSFGQGNEKLFF. Here the CDR3 DNA reads TGTGCCAGCAGCTTCGGACAGGGGAATGAAAAACTGTTTTTT.

V and J are TRBV4-1 and TRBJ2-5; TRBD1 aligns across 12 bases. Unmatched junction bases numbered 4, after V lost 3 bases and J lost 5 bases. The CDR3 covers 15 residues. Per the germline V gene, CDR1 is MGHRA and CDR2 is YSYEKL. CDR3 nucleotides: TGCGCCAGCAGCCAGGGCGGGACAGGGGGCGAGACCCAGTACTTC. Translation: CASSQGGTGGETQYF.

This chain connects TRBV29-1 to TRBJ2-5; 11 nucleotides align to TRBD2. Matching the DNA end better, TRBJ2-7 makes the J call doubtful. CDR3 size: 15 residues. From germline, CDR1 is SQVTM and CDR2 ANQGSEA. CDR3 region: CSVEGGTSGSYEQYF. The DNA of the CDR3 is TGCAGCGTTGAGGGGGGGACTAGCGGCTCCTACGAGCAGTACTTC.

J is TRBJ2-1 and V is TRBV7-6, with 12 positions matching TRBD1. Germline CDR1 SGHVS, CDR2 FNYEAQ. The ends lost 0 bases at V and 0 bases at J; junction bases unmatched: 9. CDR3 length: 20 residues. DNA for the CDR3: TGTGCCAGCAGCTTAGCGGGACAGGGGGCGGGTGGCAGCTCCTACAATGAGCAGTTCTTC. It is translated as CASSLAGQGAGGSSYNEQFF.

This clone occurred a few times. The V and J genes are TRBV6-5 and TRBJ1-5; D possibly corresponds to TRBD1 (6 bases). This CDR3 contains 14 residues. Trimming left V 10 bases short and J 0 bases short, with 13 bases between. The germline V gene has CDR1 MNHEY and CDR2 SVGAGI. CDR3 amino acids: CATRTAYSNQPQHF. The CDR3 nucleotides read TGTGCCACCCGGACAGCCTATAGCAATCAGCCCCAGCATTTT.

The rearrangement joins TRBV28 to TRBJ1-2; 10 bases match TRBD1. V gave up 3 bases and J gave up 7 bases; unmatched junction bases: 2. Per the germline V gene, CDR1 is MDHEN and CDR2 is SYDVKM. The CDR3 loop spans 13 amino acids. CDR3 residues: CASSLRQGAGYTF. CDR3 coding DNA: TGTGCCAGCAGTTTGAGACAGGGGGCTGGCTACACCTTC.

The chain employs TRBV28 and TRBJ1-2; 8 bases map to TRBD1. The CDR3 contains 15 residues. Germline assignment: CDR1 MDHEN and CDR2 SYDVKM. J gave up 8 bases and V 7 bases, and 15 bases lay outside the gene matches. CDR3 bases: TGTGCCAGCATCAAGGTCCCGACAGGGGATGGCGGCTACACCTTC. This codes for CASIKVPTGDGGYTF.

V usage is TRBV5-1 and J usage is TRBJ2-7; TRBD1 agrees at 9 bases. CDR1 SGHRS and CDR2 YFSETQ come from the germline V gene. CDR3 size: 15 residues. J was trimmed by 6 bases and V by 7 bases; bases with no gene match: 14. CDR3: CASGEGQGLFGEQYF. The CDR3 nucleotides read TGCGCCAGCGGGGAAGGACAGGGGCTTTTCGGCGAGCAGTACTTC.

The rearrangement joins TRBV4-2 to TRBJ2-1, with 11 positions matching TRBD1. Per the germline V gene, CDR1 is LGHNA and CDR2 is YNFKEQ. The CDR3 runs to 19 residues. V shed 6 bases, J shed 5 bases, and the junction held 18 bases outside the gene matches. The CDR3 DNA reads as TGTGCCAGCAGTCCTCGGAGGACAGGGGGCTTCCTACGACACAATGAGCAGTTCTTC. Its protein is CASSPRRTGGFLRHNEQFF.

The V call is TRBV6-1, the J call TRBJ2-7, with 10 positions matching TRBD2. This CDR3 has 13 amino acids. The V gene's germline CDR1 is MNHNS and CDR2 SASEGT. Trimming took 8 bases from V and 6 from J; bases not matched to a gene: 7. Written as DNA, the CDR3 is TGTGCCAGCGGGGTAACTAGCGGGGTCGAGCAGTACTTC. This codes for CASGVTSGVEQYF.

The rearrangement joins TRBV28 to TRBJ1-2; D uncertain. The CDR3 spans 15 residues. The V gene lost 2 bases and the J gene lost 2 bases, with 12 bases spanning the gap. The germline V gene encodes CDR1 MDHEN and CDR2 SYDVKM. The CDR3 coding sequence is TGTGCCAGCAGTTTAGCCGCGGGCCGCAACTATGGCTACACCTTC. Amino acid sequence: CASSLAAGRNYGYTF.